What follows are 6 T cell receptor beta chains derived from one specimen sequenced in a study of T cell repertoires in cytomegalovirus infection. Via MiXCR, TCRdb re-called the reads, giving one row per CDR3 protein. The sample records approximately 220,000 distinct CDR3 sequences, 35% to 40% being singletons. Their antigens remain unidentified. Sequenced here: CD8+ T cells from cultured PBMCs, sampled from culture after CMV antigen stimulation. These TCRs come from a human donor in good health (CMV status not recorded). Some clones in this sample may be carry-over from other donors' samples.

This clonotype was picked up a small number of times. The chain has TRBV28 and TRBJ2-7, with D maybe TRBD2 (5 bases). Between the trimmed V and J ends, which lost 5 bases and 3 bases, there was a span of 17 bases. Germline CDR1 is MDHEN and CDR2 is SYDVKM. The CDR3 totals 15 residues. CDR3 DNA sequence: TGTGCCAGCAGTCCTAATAGCGAGGGTGACTACGAGCAGTACTTC. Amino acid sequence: CASSPNSEGDYEQYF.

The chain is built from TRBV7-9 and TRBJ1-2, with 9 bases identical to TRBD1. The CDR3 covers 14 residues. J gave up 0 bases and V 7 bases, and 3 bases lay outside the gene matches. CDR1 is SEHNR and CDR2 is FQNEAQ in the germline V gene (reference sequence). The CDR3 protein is CASIGQGTNYGYTF. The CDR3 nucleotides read TGTGCCAGCATCGGACAGGGGACTAACTATGGCTACACCTTC.

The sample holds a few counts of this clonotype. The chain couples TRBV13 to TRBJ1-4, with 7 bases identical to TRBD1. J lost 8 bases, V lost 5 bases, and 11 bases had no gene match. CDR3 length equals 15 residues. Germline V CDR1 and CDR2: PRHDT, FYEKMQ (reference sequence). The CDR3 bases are TGTGCCAGCAGCACCTTAAACAGGGGTGGAGAAAAACTGTTTTTT. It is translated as CASSTLNRGGEKLFF.

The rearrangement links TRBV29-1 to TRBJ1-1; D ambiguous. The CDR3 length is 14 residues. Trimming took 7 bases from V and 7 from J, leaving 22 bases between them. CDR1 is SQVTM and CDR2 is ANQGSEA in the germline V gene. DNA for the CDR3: TGCAGCGCATACCCCTCGCCGGGGAAGGATGAAGCTTTCTTT. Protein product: CSAYPSPGKDEAFF.

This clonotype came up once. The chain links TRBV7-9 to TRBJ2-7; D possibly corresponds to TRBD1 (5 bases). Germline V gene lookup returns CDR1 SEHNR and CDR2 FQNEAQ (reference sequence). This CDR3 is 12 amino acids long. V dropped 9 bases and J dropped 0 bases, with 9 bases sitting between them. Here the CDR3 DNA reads TGTGCCAGTGGGGCCCACTCCTACGAGCAGTACTTC. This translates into CASGAHSYEQYF. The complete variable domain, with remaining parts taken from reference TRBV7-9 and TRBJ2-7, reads DTGVSQNPRHKITKRGQNVTFRCDPISEHNRLYWYRQTLGQGPEFLTYFQNEAQLEKSRLLSDRFSAERPKGSFSTLEIQRTEQGDSAMYLCASGAHSYEQYFGPGTRLTVT.

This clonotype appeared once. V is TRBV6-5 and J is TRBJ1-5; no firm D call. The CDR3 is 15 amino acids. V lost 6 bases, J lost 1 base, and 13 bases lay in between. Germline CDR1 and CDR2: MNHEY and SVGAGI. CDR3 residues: CASSPTFQSNQPQHF. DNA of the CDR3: TGTGCCAGCAGCCCCACCTTTCAGAGCAATCAGCCCCAGCATTTT.